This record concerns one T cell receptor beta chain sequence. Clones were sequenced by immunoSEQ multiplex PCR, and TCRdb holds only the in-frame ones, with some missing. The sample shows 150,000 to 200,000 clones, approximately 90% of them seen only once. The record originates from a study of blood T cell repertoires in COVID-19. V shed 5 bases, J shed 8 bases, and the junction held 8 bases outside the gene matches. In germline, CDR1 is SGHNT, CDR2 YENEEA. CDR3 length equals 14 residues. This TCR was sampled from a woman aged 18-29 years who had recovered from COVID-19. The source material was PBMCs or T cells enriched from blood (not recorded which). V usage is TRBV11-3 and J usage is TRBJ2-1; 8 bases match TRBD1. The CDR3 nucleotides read TGTGCCAGCAGCGTGGGACAGGCCGGGGATGAGCAGTTCTTC. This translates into CASSVGQAGDEQFF.